The rows below give T cell receptor beta chains drawn from one sample of a study of Ad26.COV2.S vaccination and SARS-CoV-2 variants. Assay used: immunoSEQ multiplex PCR; TCRdb lists only in-frame clones, some missing. This table holds under 150,000 clones, 86% found once. The sample consisted of peripheral blood, taken after recovery from COVID-19. These TCRs come from a human donor who had recovered from COVID-19. Both conserved end residues are part of each CDR3. A D gene is named only where the DNA matches it firmly. Some rows mark clone size as missing; the rest say once, few, many or name a class of expanded clone.

TRBV5-6	NA	NA	TRBJ2-5	TGTGCCAGCAGCCAATCGGGTGTGGGACAAGAGACCCAGTACTTC	CASSQSGVGQETQYF
TRBV29-1	once	TRBD2	TRBJ2-3	TGCAGCGTGGACAATAGCGGGGGTTCCACAGATACGCAGTATTTT	CSVDNSGGSTDTQYF
TRBV4-3	many	TRBD2	TRBJ2-1	TGCGCCAGCAGCCAAGATATCTTTAGCGGGGGTAAAGCCAGCTCCTACAATGAGCAGTTCTTC	CASSQDIFSGGKASSYNEQFF
TRBV28	NA	TRBD1	TRBJ1-6	TGTGCCAGCAGAACCTACAGGGGGAATAATTCACCCCTCCACTTT	CASRTYRGNNSPLHF
TRBV5-6	NA	NA	TRBJ1-5	TGTGCCAGCAGCTTGGGGACCGGCGGGCCCCAGCATTTT	CASSLGTGGPQHF
TRBV5-1	NA	NA	TRBJ2-3	TGCGCCAGCAGCCCGGCAAGCCTCCTAAGCACAGATACGCAGTATTTT	CASSPASLLSTDTQYF
TRBV7-2	NA	NA	TRBJ1-3	TGTGCCAGCAGAATGGGACCAAACGGAGGAAACACCATATATTTT	CASRMGPNGGNTIYF
TRBV5-5	NA	NA	TRBJ1-1	TGTGCCAGCAGCTGGGACGGGAACACTGAAGCTTTCTTT	CASSWDGNTEAFF
TRBV5-4	NA	NA	TRBJ1-3	TGTGCCAGCAGCCAATTTGTGGGGGGCCAAGACACCATATATTTT	CASSQFVGGQDTIYF
TRBV7-9	NA	NA	TRBJ2-1	TGTGCCAGCCCCTCCCTACATTACAATGAGCAGTTCTTC	CASPSLHYNEQFF
TRBV7-2	once	NA	TRBJ1-6	TGTGCCAGCACCGCCGACGGAGGGAAGGGCTCACCCCTCCACTTT	CASTADGGKGSPLHF
TRBV6-5	NA	NA	TRBJ1-2	TGTGCCAGCAGCACCCCCTTCGGCGGCTACACCTTC	CASSTPFGGYTF
TRBV7-2	once	NA	TRBJ2-5	TGTGCCAGCAGCTTCCTCGGTCCCCAAGAGACCCAGTACTTC	CASSFLGPQETQYF